This record covers a single T cell receptor beta chain. Its antigen is undetermined. The data are from a study of shared clonotypes between healthy human individuals. Study observations and caveats: The diversity represented, both genetic and in exposure history, was limited by few donors.

Trimming stripped 5 bases from V and 11 bases from J, with 19 bases between. The germline V gene has CDR1 LNHDA and CDR2 SQIVND (reference sequence). The CDR3 is 14 amino acids. Profiling relied on immunoSEQ multiplex PCR, and the TCRdb table lists in-frame clones only, not all of them. The table has some 1 million clones, roughly 80% seen once; the top ten hold roughly 1.4%. This chain links TRBV19 with TRBJ1-5; TRBD1 is a possible D gene (6 bases). What was sequenced was memory CD4+ T cells sorted from blood. Subset here: CD45RA-negative fraction. The clonotype was recovered from a man aged 18 to 30 in good health. The CDR3 region has the DNA TGTGCCAGTAGTTCGGTAGGGGGTGTGGGGGCCCAGCATTTT. It translates to CASSSVGGVGAQHF.